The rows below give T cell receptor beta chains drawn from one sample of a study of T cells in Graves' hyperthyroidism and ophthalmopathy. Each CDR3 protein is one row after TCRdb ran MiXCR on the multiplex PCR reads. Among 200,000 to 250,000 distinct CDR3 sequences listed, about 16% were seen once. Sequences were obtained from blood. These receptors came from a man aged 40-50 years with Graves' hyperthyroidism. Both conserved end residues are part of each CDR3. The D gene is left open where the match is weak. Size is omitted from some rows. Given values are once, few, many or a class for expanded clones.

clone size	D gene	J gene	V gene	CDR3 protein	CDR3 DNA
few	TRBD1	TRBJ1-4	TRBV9	CASSTRQGLDEKLFF	TGTGCCAGCAGCACCCGACAGGGCCTGGATGAAAAACTGTTTTTT
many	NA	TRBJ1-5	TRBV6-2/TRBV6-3	CASSYSIGQGVSNQPQHF	TGTGCCAGCAGTTACTCGATTGGGCAGGGAGTGAGCAATCAGCCCCAGCATTTT
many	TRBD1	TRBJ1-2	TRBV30	CAWSVLGTGSAYGYTF	TGTGCCTGGAGTGTACTCGGGACAGGGAGCGCCTATGGCTACACCTTC
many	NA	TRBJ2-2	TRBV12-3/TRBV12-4	CASSFSGRAAQGGTPGELFF	TGTGCCAGCAGTTTCTCCGGAAGAGCGGCACAGGGAGGAACACCCGGGGAGCTGTTTTTT
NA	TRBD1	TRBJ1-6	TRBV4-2	CASSHDVGTGGSPLHF	TGTGCCAGCAGCCATGATGTCGGGACAGGGGGCTCACCCCTCCACTTT
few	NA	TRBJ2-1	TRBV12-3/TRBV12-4	CASRSGVEDLEQFF	TGTGCCAGCAGATCGGGGGTAGAAGATCTTGAGCAGTTCTTC
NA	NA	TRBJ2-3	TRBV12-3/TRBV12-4	CASSYSRKSDTQYF	TGTGCCAGCAGTTACTCCCGAAAGTCGGATACGCAGTATTTT
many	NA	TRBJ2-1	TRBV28	CASSAWTIISYNEQFF	TGTGCCAGCAGTGCCTGGACAATTATCTCCTACAATGAGCAGTTCTTC
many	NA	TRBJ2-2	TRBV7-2	CASSLGARRELFF	TGTGCCAGCAGCTTGGGGGCGCGGAGGGAGCTGTTTTTT
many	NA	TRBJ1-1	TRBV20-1	CSARDFKQDSYTEAFF	TGCAGTGCTAGAGATTTCAAACAGGACAGCTACACTGAAGCTTTCTTT
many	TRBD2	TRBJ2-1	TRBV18	CASSPARGGPNEQFF	TGTGCCAGCTCACCGGCACGGGGGGGCCCCAATGAGCAGTTCTTC
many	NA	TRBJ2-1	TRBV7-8	CASSLDAGLYSYNEQFF	TGTGCCAGCAGCTTGGATGCGGGGTTATACTCCTACAATGAGCAGTTCTTC